The next 13 T cell receptor beta chains were all read from a single sample in a study of T cell responses to AZD1222 COVID-19 vaccine. Sequenced by immunoSEQ multiplex PCR; TCRdb stores in-frame clones only, minus some. The top ten hold about 4.8% of the sample, which has under 130,000 clones, roughly 87% seen once. The source was peripheral blood, collected on day 0 of AZD1222 vaccination. These receptors were obtained from an adult in good health.

The chain has TRBV5-6 and TRBJ1-4; unclear D gene. The V end lost 2 bases, the J end lost 3 bases, and 5 bases lay between the germline ends. Looked up from germline, CDR1 is SGHDT and CDR2 is YYEEEE. The CDR3 contains 13 residues. In DNA form, the CDR3 reads TGTGCCAGCAGCTTCCGGTCTAATGAAAAACTGTTTTTT. Its translation is CASSFRSNEKLFF.

This chain uses TRBV6-2 or TRBV6-3 with TRBJ2-1, with 9 bases matching TRBD1. The CDR3 covers 15 residues. V lost 6 bases, J lost 4 bases, and 7 bases stayed unmatched. CDR1 and CDR2 from the germline V gene are MNHEY and SVGEGT. DNA for the CDR3: TGTGCCAGCAGCCCGACAGGGGGAGGGTACAATGAGCAGTTCTTC. Protein: CASSPTGGGYNEQFF.

Comments on this clone: Because the CDR3's place on the DNA is in doubt, the DNA is left out and the CDR3 is given as listed by TCRdb. The rearrangement joins TRBV21-1 to TRBJ2-1; the table's D call of TRBD2 was not tested on the DNA. TRBV21-1 is listed as a pseudogene. The CDR3 contains 16 residues when both ends are counted. CDR3 amino acids: CASSKQGVAGGNEQFF.

The rearrangement joins TRBV12-3 or TRBV12-4 to TRBJ1-6; D unclear. The CDR3 length is 11 residues. V was cut by 6 bases and J by 7 bases, with 4 bases left in between. The CDR3 sequence is CASRSNSPLHF. CDR3 nucleotides: TGTGCCAGCAGGAGCAATTCACCCCTCCACTTT.

This chain joins TRBV28 and TRBJ1-5, with 10 bases aligning to TRBD1. The germline gives CDR1 MDHEN, CDR2 SYDVKM. Trimming at V came to 3 bases and at J to 1 base, leaving 3 bases not matched to a gene. This CDR3 has 16 residues. The CDR3 DNA is TGTGCCAGCAGTTTTTGGACAGGGGGGAGCAATCAGCCCCAGCATTTT. Its translation: CASSFWTGGSNQPQHF. Based on the CDR3 plus reference TRBV28 and TRBJ1-5, the full variable domain is DVKVTQSSRYLVKRTGEKVFLECVQDMDHENMFWYRQDPGLGLRLIYFSYDVKMKEKGDIPEGYSVSREKKERFSLILESASTNQTSMYLCASSFWTGGSNQPQHFGDGTRLSIL.

This clone has a handful of counts. The CDR3 here is CASSEEGWEKLFF. In nucleotides, the CDR3 is TGTGCCAGCAGTGAAGAGGGGTGGGAAAAACTGTTTTTT. The chain employs TRBV6-1 and TRBJ1-4; possible D gene TRBD1, 5 bases. The CDR3 runs to 13 residues. Germline V gene lookup returns CDR1 MNHNS and CDR2 SASEGT. Trimming removed 1 base from V and 8 bases from J, with 8 bases in between.

The chain recombines TRBV5-6 with TRBJ1-5, with 8 bases matching TRBD1. This CDR3 is 14 amino acids long. Trimming removed 2 bases from V and 6 bases from J; junction bases left unmatched: 4. CDR1 and CDR2 from the germline V gene are SGHDT and YYEEEE. The CDR3 DNA is TGTGCCAGCAGCTTCAACAGGGGGAGTCAGCCCCAGCATTTT. Amino acids: CASSFNRGSQPQHF.

The chain has TRBV7-9 and TRBJ2-1, with 8 nucleotides matching TRBD1. CDR1 SEHNR and CDR2 FQNEAQ come from the germline V gene (reference sequence). This CDR3 has 15 amino acids. Unmatched junction bases numbered 3, after V lost 3 bases and J lost 2 bases. CDR3 DNA: TGTGCCAGCAGCTTCCCGGGACAGGCCTACAATGAGCAGTTCTTC. Translating it yields CASSFPGQAYNEQFF.

The chain recombines TRBV20-1 with TRBJ2-5, with D possibly being TRBD2 (6 bases). V gave up 3 bases and J gave up 6 bases, with 14 bases separating them. CDR3 size: 13 residues. Germline V gene data show CDR1 as DFQATT and CDR2 as SNEGSKA (reference sequence). This CDR3 reads CSASLEGWKTQYF. CDR3 coding DNA: TGCAGTGCTAGTCTGGAGGGTTGGAAGACCCAGTACTTC.

In its sample, this clone was seen once. This chain connects TRBV6-1 to TRBJ1-3; D unresolved. This CDR3 comprises 15 residues. CDR1 and CDR2 from the germline V gene are MNHNS and SASEGT. Trimming left V 0 bases short and J 2 bases short, with 8 bases between. CDR3 in amino acids: CASSEARRAGNTIYF. In nucleotides, the CDR3 is TGTGCCAGCAGTGAAGCGCGAAGAGCTGGAAACACCATATATTTT.

J is TRBJ1-5 and V is TRBV3-1 (or the pseudogene TRBV3-2); D gene unclear. The CDR3 spans 14 residues. Germline CDR1 LGHDT, CDR2 YNNKEL (reference sequence). The V end was cut by 0 bases, the J end by 6 bases, with 9 bases between. The CDR3, as DNA: TGTGCCAGCAGCCAAGATTTGGGATCTCAGCCCCAGCATTTT. Translation gives CASSQDLGSQPQHF.

The genes are TRBV6-5 and TRBJ1-1; tentative D call: TRBD1 (5 bases). The CDR3 runs to 13 residues. The germline CDR1 and CDR2 sequences are MNHEY and SVGAGI. The V gene lost 7 bases and the J gene lost 2 bases, with 11 bases spanning the gap. CDR3 sequence reads: CASNSGGNTEAFF. DNA of the CDR3: TGTGCCAGCAATTCCGGGGGAAACACTGAAGCTTTCTTT.

This clone is a singleton in its sample. The chain couples TRBV25-1 to TRBJ2-3; no definite D call. V shed 2 bases and J shed 4 bases, with 7 bases lying between them. This CDR3 has 13 amino acids. The germline V gene has CDR1 MGHDK and CDR2 SYGVNS. CDR3 coding DNA: TGTGCCAGCAGTGAACCCAGCGCAGATACGCAGTATTTT. Translated, it gives CASSEPSADTQYF.